The 8 T cell receptor beta chains presented below share a single source sample, sequenced in a study of T cells in localized non-small cell lung cancer. Generated by immunoSEQ multiplex PCR, the TCRdb table keeps only in-frame clones and is missing some. The sample holds roughly 16,000 clones, approximately 84% seen once. This sample comprised peripheral blood, obtained before any cancer treatment. The receptor set was obtained from an older male donor with stage I lung adenocarcinoma.

This chain uses TRBV6-5 with TRBJ2-2; 7 nucleotides match TRBD1. The CDR3 covers 15 residues. Germline loops: CDR1 MNHEY, CDR2 SVGAGI. V trimming: 0 bases; J trimming: 4 bases; junction bases outside the gene matches: 2. CDR3 in amino acids: CASSYSRDSTGELFF. CDR3 nucleotide sequence: TGTGCCAGCAGTTACTCTCGGGACAGCACCGGGGAGCTGTTTTTT.

This clone came up a few times. The rearrangement uses TRBV4-3 and TRBJ1-1; TRBD1 aligns across 8 bases. Per germline, CDR1 LGHNA and CDR2 YSLEER. CDR3 length equals 15 residues. V lost 0 bases and J lost 4; bases outside the gene matches: 4. CDR3 DNA: TGCGCCAGCAGCCAAGATCTTGGACAGGGCACTGAAGCTTTCTTT. Protein product: CASSQDLGQGTEAFF.

The CDR3 loop reads CASSLSGGAAGELFF. CDR3 nucleotide sequence: TGTGCCAGCAGCCTTAGCGGGGGAGCGGCCGGGGAGCTGTTTTTT. This chain links TRBV5-5 with TRBJ2-2; 9 positions agree with TRBD2. After removal of 4 bases from V and 6 bases from J, the junction contained 7 bases not matched to a gene. CDR1 is SGHKS, CDR2 YYEKEE, per germline (reference sequence). The CDR3 runs to 15 residues.

The chain recombines TRBV6-6 with TRBJ1-6; a possible D gene is TRBD1 (5 bases). The V gene's germline CDR1 is MNHNY and CDR2 SVGAGI (reference sequence). Trimming cost V 2 bases and J 8 bases, with 13 bases left between them. This CDR3 has 15 amino acids. CDR3 loop: CASSYQLGDYSPLHF. The CDR3 DNA reads TGTGCCAGCAGTTACCAACTGGGGGATTATTCACCCCTCCACTTT.

The genes are TRBV5-6 and TRBJ2-1; 8 bases are shared with TRBD1. The CDR3 loop spans 15 amino acids. Germline CDR1 SGHDT, CDR2 YYEEEE. V shed 4 bases and J 5 bases; nucleotides not matched to a gene: 8. For the CDR3, the DNA is TGTGCCAGCAGCCCACTGACAGGGGTCAACAATGAGCAGTTCTTC. It yields the protein CASSPLTGVNNEQFF.

This clone appeared a single time. The CDR3 loop reads CASSYSRSRNTEAFF. The CDR3 coding sequence is TGTGCCAGCAGTTACTCGAGGTCTCGGAACACTGAAGCTTTCTTT. This sequence joins TRBV6-5 and TRBJ1-1, with unresolved D. This CDR3 comprises 15 residues. V shed 0 bases and J shed 1 base, with 9 bases lying between them. Germline CDR1 and CDR2: MNHEY and SVGAGI.

This clone appeared once. This chain joins TRBV19 and TRBJ2-6; no definite D call. Germline V gene lookup returns CDR1 LNHDA and CDR2 SQIVND (reference sequence). This CDR3 region has 15 residues. The germline V and J ends were trimmed by 5 bases and 0 bases, with 8 bases remaining between them. This CDR3 is CASSATGSGANVLTF. CDR3 sequence (DNA): TGTGCCAGTAGTGCGACGGGCTCTGGGGCCAACGTCCTGACTTTC.

The V call is TRBV7-9, the J call TRBJ2-1, with D perhaps TRBD1 (5 bases). Germline V gene sequence: CDR1 SEHNR, CDR2 FQNEAQ (reference sequence). The V gene lost 6 bases and the J gene lost 7 bases, with 19 bases spanning the gap. There are 15 residues in the CDR3. This CDR3 reads CASRLMLGVGNEQFF. The CDR3 DNA follows: TGTGCCAGCAGGCTCATGTTAGGGGTGGGGAATGAGCAGTTCTTC.